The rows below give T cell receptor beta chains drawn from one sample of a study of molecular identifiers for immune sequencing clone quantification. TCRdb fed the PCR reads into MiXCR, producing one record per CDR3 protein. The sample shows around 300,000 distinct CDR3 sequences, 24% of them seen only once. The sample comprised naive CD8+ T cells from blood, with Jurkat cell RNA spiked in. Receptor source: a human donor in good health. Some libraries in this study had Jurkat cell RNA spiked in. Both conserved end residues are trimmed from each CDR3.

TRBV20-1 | SSRADLSTDTQY
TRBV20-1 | SASGKIPDTQY
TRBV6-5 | ASSYSWGAGETQY
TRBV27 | ASRTLNLQETQY
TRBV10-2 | ASSEDWGYEQY
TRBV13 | ASSPGPLSDTQY
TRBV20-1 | SARVASGRVYEQY
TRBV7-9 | ASSLVVPGTEQF
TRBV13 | ASGDAYTDTQY
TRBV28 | ASSFSTGSDTEAF
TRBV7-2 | ASSLDFGSGANVLT
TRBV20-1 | SVTDPTGLEQY
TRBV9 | ASSVGTGYAQY
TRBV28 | ASRSIITGGNSYNKQF
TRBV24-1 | ATRGSGNEQF
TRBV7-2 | ARRLPGREWY
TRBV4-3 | ASSQEDGPSYEQY
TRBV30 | AWSPGVGYEQY
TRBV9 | ASRGTGTIFHEQY
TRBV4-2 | ASSQKTGTASFEQY
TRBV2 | ASSEDSPATEAF
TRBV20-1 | SATSGLADYNEQF
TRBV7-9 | ASSLGVRTYEQY
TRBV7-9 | ASSGTLSDPYEQY
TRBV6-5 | ASSTGGNSPLH
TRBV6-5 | ASSYQGYNQPQH
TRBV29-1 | SILQLNTEAF
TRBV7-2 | ASSLSSGGLF
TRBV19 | VSSMGQVEGYT
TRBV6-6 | ACRGGELF
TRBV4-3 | ASSQGSSRESYNEQF
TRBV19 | ASTRPDLTTSNYGYT
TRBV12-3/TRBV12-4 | ASSLQGDANQPQH
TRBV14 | ASSQRVNSYEQY
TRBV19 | ASTGTGGPLDEQF
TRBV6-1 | ASRRTGENTKAF
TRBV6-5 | ASRWGQGVYEQY
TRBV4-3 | ASSQEVVLAGKADTQY
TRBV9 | ASSVNTDRLNTEAF
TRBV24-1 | ATSDSDSNQPQH
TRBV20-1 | SAETGTGARSYNEQF
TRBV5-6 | ASSLDNEKLF
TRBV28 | ASSSEGSERPLYEQY
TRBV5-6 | ASSLTDNQETQY
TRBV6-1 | ASSELQGPNQPQH